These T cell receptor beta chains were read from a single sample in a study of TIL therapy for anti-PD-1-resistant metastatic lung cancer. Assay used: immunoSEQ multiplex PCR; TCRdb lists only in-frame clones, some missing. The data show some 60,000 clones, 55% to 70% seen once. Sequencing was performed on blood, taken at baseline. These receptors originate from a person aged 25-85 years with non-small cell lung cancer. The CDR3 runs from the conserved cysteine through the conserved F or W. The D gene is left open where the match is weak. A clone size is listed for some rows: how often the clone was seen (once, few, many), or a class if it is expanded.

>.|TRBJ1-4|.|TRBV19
CASSIDWGTGGLEKLFF
TGTGCCAGTAGTATAGATTGGGGTACAGGCGGACTGGAAAAACTGTTTTTT
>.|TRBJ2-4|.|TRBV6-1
CASSANRQGGIQYF
TGTGCCAGCAGTGCCAACAGACAGGGAGGCATTCAGTACTTC
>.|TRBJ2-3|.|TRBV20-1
CSARPKDTQYF
TGCAGTGCTAGGCCAAAGGATACGCAGTATTTT
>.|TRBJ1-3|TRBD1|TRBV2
CASSRTGTGNTIYF
TGTGCCAGCAGCCGGACAGGTACTGGAAACACCATATATTTT
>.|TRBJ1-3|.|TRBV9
CASSVGSGEGGNTIYF
TGTGCCAGCAGCGTAGGGTCCGGGGAAGGAGGAAACACCATATATTTT
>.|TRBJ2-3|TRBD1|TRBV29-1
CSVGSGTGVLDTQYF
TGCAGCGTGGGATCCGGGACAGGTGTCCTAGATACGCAGTATTTT
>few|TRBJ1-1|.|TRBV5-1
CASSSQGLGDTEAFF
TGCGCCAGCAGTTCTCAAGGGCTCGGTGACACTGAAGCTTTCTTT
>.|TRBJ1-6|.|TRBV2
CASSDNVNSPLHF
TGTGCCAGCAGTGATAACGTAAATTCACCCCTCCACTTT
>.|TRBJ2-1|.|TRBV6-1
CASSETLPGPSFF
TGTGCCAGCAGTGAAACCCTTCCGGGACCGTCGTTCTTC
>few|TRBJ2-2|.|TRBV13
CASSLQRQGYTGELFF
TGTGCCAGCAGCTTACAGCGGCAGGGTTACACCGGGGAGCTGTTTTTT
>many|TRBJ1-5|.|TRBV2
CASSEYPKYSNQPQHF
TGTGCCAGCAGTGAATACCCGAAATATAGCAATCAGCCCCAGCATTTT
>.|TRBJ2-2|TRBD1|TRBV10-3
CAISDARQGGGELFF
TGTGCCATCAGTGATGCGAGACAGGGCGGCGGGGAGCTGTTTTTT